Listed here is a single T cell receptor (beta chain). Its antigen remains unknown. The data originate from a study of cytomegalovirus exposure and HLA in healthy donors. CDR3 length equals 14 residues. CDR1 MGHDK and CDR2 SYGVNS come from the germline V gene. V lost 8 bases, J lost 7 bases, and 18 bases lay in between. Researchers ran the PCR with 60 Vbeta and 13 Jbeta primers. Assay used: immunoSEQ multiplex PCR; TCRdb lists only in-frame clones, some missing. The sample carries roughly 180,000 clones, 80% to 90% recorded once. Study-level results: Reports described diagnosis of cytomegalovirus status by the classifier as highly specific and sensitive.

This receptor was identified in a woman aged 18-29 years in good health and CMV-seronegative. Sequences were obtained from PBMCs. The J gene is TRBJ2-1, the V gene TRBV25-1, with D maybe TRBD2 (5 bases). The CDR3 here is CASLSDWGPNEQFF. The DNA for the CDR3 is TGTGCCAGCCTTAGCGATTGGGGTCCTAATGAGCAGTTCTTC.